The T cell receptor beta chain under discussion was sequenced for a study of CD8 T cells in Susac syndrome. Trimming removed 5 bases at V and 1 base at J, with 12 bases between. CDR3 length equals 14 residues. The germline CDR1 and CDR2 sequences are SGHRS and YFSETQ. RNA in amounts of roughly 0.5 to 1 ug was reverse transcribed with random hexamers. TCRdb called the immunoSEQ multiplex PCR reads again in MiXCR, with one record for every CDR3 protein. Among around 160,000 distinct CDR3 sequences listed, just over 90% were seen once. TCR beta sequencing was performed on blood CD8+ and CD4+ T cells. The CD8+ and CD4+ T cells were isolated magnetically using a negative isolation approach, whereas the TEMRA cells were enriched by FACS.

The chain joins TRBV5-1 to TRBJ2-5, with D hard to call. The sequence was collected from a human donor in good health. The specimen sequenced was CD4+ T cells from PBMCs. CDR3 sequence (DNA): TGCGCCAGCAGTTCGACGGTGGCCCAAGAGACCCAGTACTTC. Protein: CASSSTVAQETQYF.